The next 22 T cell receptor beta chains were all read from a single sample in a study of cytomegalovirus exposure and HLA in healthy donors. PCR used 60 Vbeta primers and 13 Jbeta primers. Libraries were prepared by immunoSEQ multiplex PCR; TCRdb keeps only in-frame clonotypes and omits some of them. Among 90,000 or so clones listed, approximately 70% were seen once. The sequencing sample was made of PBMCs. The receptors stem from a man in his forties or fifties in good health and CMV-seronegative.

In its sample, this clone was seen once. The rearrangement links TRBV28 to TRBJ1-5; D is possibly TRBD1 (5 bases). V lost 2 bases to trimming and J lost 3 bases, with 11 bases between them. CDR1 and CDR2 (germline): MDHEN, SYDVKM. This CDR3 comprises 15 residues. The CDR3 DNA sequence: TGTGCCAGCAGTTTAGGGGGGACCGTCAATCAGCCCCAGCATTTT. Protein sequence: CASSLGGTVNQPQHF.

This clone came up once. The chain has TRBV9 and TRBJ1-1; D perhaps matches TRBD1 (6 bases). Germline CDR1 and CDR2: SGDLS and YYNGEE. V was clipped by 0 bases and J by 3 bases, with 12 bases between them. The CDR3 runs 15 residues. The CDR3 nucleotides read TGTGCCAGCAGCGTAGATTCAGGGGCAGACACTGAAGCTTTCTTT. It encodes CASSVDSGADTEAFF.

V gene TRBV4-3 combines with J gene TRBJ2-3; TRBD2 matches at 8 bases. There are 15 residues in the CDR3. CDR1 and CDR2 (germline): LGHNA, YSLEER. Losses at the gene ends were 1 base for V and 6 bases for J; bases not matched to a gene: 6. Here the CDR3 reads CASSQAAGGRDTQYF. CDR3 coding DNA: TGCGCCAGCAGCCAAGCTGCGGGGGGCCGGGATACGCAGTATTTT.

Written as DNA, the CDR3 is TGCGCCAGCAGCCTGCTAGGCAGCACAGATACGCAGTATTTT. Translation: CASSLLGSTDTQYF. This sequence joins TRBV5-1 and TRBJ2-3; no definite D call. The V end was cut by 4 bases, the J end by 0 bases, with 9 bases between. This CDR3 contains 14 residues. The germline V gene encodes CDR1 SGHRS and CDR2 YFSETQ.

This clone has just one count. V and J are TRBV27 and TRBJ2-7, with 7 bases lining up with TRBD1. With V trimmed by 2 bases and J by 2 bases, 3 bases remained unmatched. The CDR3 contains 14 residues. The germline V gene has CDR1 MNHEY and CDR2 SMNVEV (reference sequence). DNA of the CDR3: TGTGCCAGCAGTTTAACGGGGACAGCCTACGAGCAGTACTTC. Its translation is CASSLTGTAYEQYF.

The genes are TRBV4-3 and TRBJ1-2; 7 bases fit TRBD1. The junction had 17 bases not matched to a gene; V was cut back by 4 bases and J by 6 bases. Germline lookup yields CDR1 LGHNA and CDR2 YSLEER. This CDR3 has 17 residues. Here the CDR3 reads CASSLRQGPDLSDGYTF. In DNA form, the CDR3 reads TGCGCCAGCAGCCTCCGACAGGGTCCTGATTTATCGGATGGCTACACCTTC.

This clone came up a few times. The chain couples TRBV7-6 to TRBJ1-5; maybe TRBD1 (6 bases). The V and J ends lost 6 bases and 4 bases respectively, with 10 bases between them. The CDR3 contains 13 residues. Germline lookup yields CDR1 SGHVS and CDR2 FNYEAQ. Written as DNA, the CDR3 is TGTGCCAGCAGTTGGACAGCGAATCAGCCCCAGCATTTT. Encoded protein: CASSWTANQPQHF.

The gene calls are TRBV5-4 and TRBJ1-6, with TRBD1 matching 11 bases. Trimming removed 4 bases from V and 8 bases from J; junction bases left unmatched: 5. The CDR3 is 15 amino acids. From germline, CDR1 is SGHNT and CDR2 YYREEE (reference sequence). CDR3 in DNA: TGTGCCAGCAGCCCCGGGACAGGGGGAGATTCACCCCTCCACTTT. It codes for CASSPGTGGDSPLHF.

The chain employs TRBV19 and TRBJ1-2; D remains unclear. CDR1 and CDR2 (germline): LNHDA, SQIVND (reference sequence). V lost 0 bases to trimming and J lost 0 bases, with 8 bases between them. The CDR3 sequence is 15 residues long. The CDR3 sequence: CASSIDQAANYGYTF. The CDR3 DNA sequence: TGTGCCAGTAGTATAGACCAGGCAGCTAACTATGGCTACACCTTC.

This chain's CDR3 is CASSEVGGGGRETQYF. The CDR3 coding sequence is TGTGCCAGCAGTGAAGTAGGGGGCGGGGGGCGTGAGACCCAGTACTTC. The genes are TRBV6-1 and TRBJ2-5; a weak D match, TRBD2 (8 bases). Germline CDR1 and CDR2: MNHNS and SASEGT. The CDR3 runs 16 residues. V shed 1 base and J shed 5 bases, with 17 bases lying between them.

This clone occurred a few times. The gene calls are TRBV7-2 and TRBJ1-1; TRBD1 matches at 8 bases. Looked up from germline, CDR1 is SGHTA and CDR2 is FQGNSA. The CDR3 sequence is 17 residues long. Losses at the gene ends were 3 bases for V and 4 bases for J; bases not matched to a gene: 13. Here the CDR3 reads CASSLTGQGAKGTEAFF. The CDR3 DNA sequence: TGTGCCAGCAGCTTGACGGGCCAGGGGGCTAAGGGCACTGAAGCTTTCTTT.

As regards this clone: Because the CDR3 is missing its conserved closing phenylalanine or tryptophan, this is likely a read error. The V call is TRBV29-1, the J call TRBJ2-2; D call uncertain. Trimming pared 4 bases from V and 5 bases from J, leaving 14 bases between. The V gene's germline CDR1 is SQVTM and CDR2 ANQGSEA. This CDR3 has 14 residues. CDR3 DNA sequence: TGCAGCGTTGTACGGCAGCCCGGTACCGGGGAGCTGTTTGTT. Translation: CSVVRQPGTGELFV.

The rearrangement uses TRBV11-3 and TRBJ2-5; TRBD1 might be the D (5 bases). Deletions cut 0 bases from V and 3 bases from J, with 5 bases between. The CDR3 loop spans 13 amino acids. Looked up from germline, CDR1 is SGHNT and CDR2 is YENEEA. The CDR3 loop is CASSLDREETQYF. The DNA for the CDR3 is TGTGCCAGCAGCTTAGACAGGGAAGAGACCCAGTACTTC.

The chain recombines TRBV2 with TRBJ1-4; possible D gene TRBD1, 6 bases. Germline V gene lookup returns CDR1 SNHLY and CDR2 FYNNEI. CDR3 size: 14 residues. V was cut by 5 bases and J by 5 bases, with 12 bases left in between. CDR3 protein: CASSIGQMNEKLFF. The DNA for the CDR3 is TGTGCCAGCAGTATAGGACAGATGAATGAAAAACTGTTTTTT.

The V and J genes are TRBV6-5 and TRBJ2-7; 10 positions agree with TRBD2. The ends lost 9 bases at V and 6 bases at J; junction bases unmatched: 8. The CDR3 spans 13 residues. Germline V CDR1 and CDR2: MNHEY, SVGAGI. CDR3 in amino acids: CASGEAGGSEQYV. The CDR3 region has the DNA TGTGCCAGTGGAGAAGCGGGAGGGTCCGAGCAGTACGTC.

The rearrangement joins TRBV7-8 to TRBJ1-2; D uncertain. With 3 bases removed from V and 7 bases from J, the gap between germline ends came to 15 bases. The CDR3 covers 14 residues. CDR1 is SGHVS, CDR2 FQNEAQ, per germline. CDR3: CASSLSRRFRGYTF. The DNA of the CDR3 is TGTGCCAGCAGCTTGTCTAGACGGTTTCGTGGCTACACCTTC.

The J gene is TRBJ2-2, the V gene TRBV30; TRBD2 aligns across 15 bases. Germline assignment: CDR1 GTSNPN and CDR2 SVGIG (reference sequence). The length of the CDR3 is 17 residues. The V gene end was trimmed by 3 bases and the J gene end by 7 bases; junction bases not matched to a gene: 9. The CDR3 loop is CAWSEGLAGGMDGELFF. CDR3 sequence (DNA): TGTGCCTGGAGCGAGGGACTAGCGGGGGGTATGGACGGGGAGCTGTTTTTT.

The V call is TRBV5-6, the J call TRBJ1-5; D gene ambiguous. This CDR3 spans 15 amino acids. Per the germline V gene, CDR1 is SGHDT and CDR2 is YYEEEE. The V and J ends lost 3 bases and 0 bases respectively, with 10 bases between them. The CDR3 coding sequence is TGTGCCAGCAGCTCAGTCAGTGATAGCAATCAGCCCCAGCATTTT. Its protein product is CASSSVSDSNQPQHF.

This clone was found a few times. The chain uses TRBV10-1 and TRBJ2-7; 7 bases map to TRBD1. The junction had 8 bases not matched to a gene; V was cut back by 3 bases and J by 3 bases. Germline CDR1 and CDR2: WNHNN and SYGVQD (reference sequence). The CDR3 loop spans 15 amino acids. Here the CDR3 DNA reads TGCGCCAGCAGTGACCTTCCGACAGGGATCTACGAGCAGTACGTC. Its protein product is CASSDLPTGIYEQYV.

V is TRBV5-1 and J is TRBJ1-2, with 7 bases matching TRBD1. V was clipped by 0 bases and J by 4 bases; unmatched bases: 3. The length of the CDR3 is 14 residues. CDR1 is SGHRS and CDR2 is YFSETQ in the germline V gene. CDR3: CASSLGDRSYGYTF. The CDR3 DNA follows: TGCGCCAGCAGCTTGGGGGACAGAAGCTATGGCTACACCTTC. Full variable domain (missing parts from reference TRBV5-1 and TRBJ1-2): KAGVTQTPRYLIKTRGQQVTLSCSPISGHRSVSWYQQTPGQGLQFLFEYFSETQRNKGNFPGRFSGRQFSNSRSEMNVSTLELGDSALYLCASSLGDRSYGYTFGSGTRLTVV.

The sample holds a few counts of this clone. CDR3 sequence reads: CASNPPGLAGPTGELFF. CDR3 DNA: TGTGCCAGCAACCCCCCGGGACTAGCGGGACCCACCGGGGAGCTGTTTTTT. The gene calls are TRBV11-3 and TRBJ2-2, with TRBD2 identical over 13 bases. V shed 7 bases, J shed 4 bases, and the junction held 9 bases outside the gene matches. Germline V gene lookup returns CDR1 SGHNT and CDR2 YENEEA. The CDR3 covers 17 residues. Full variable domain (rest looked up from reference TRBV11-3 and TRBJ2-2): EAGVVQSPRYKIIEKKQPVAFWCNPISGHNTLYWYLQNLGQGPELLIRYENEEAVDDSQLPKDRFSAERLKGVDSTLKIQPAELGDSAVYLCASNPPGLAGPTGELFFGEGSRLTVL.

The J gene is TRBJ1-4, the V gene TRBV7-2; D is possibly TRBD1 (5 bases). V lost 5 bases, J lost 8 bases, and 18 bases lay in between. The CDR3 covers 15 residues. Per the germline V gene, CDR1 is SGHTA and CDR2 is FQGNSA. For the CDR3, the DNA is TGTGCCAGCAGCCATGGACAAAAGCAAACGGAAAAACTGTTTTTT. Translating it yields CASSHGQKQTEKLFF. Together with reference TRBV7-2 and TRBJ1-4, the CDR3 gives the full variable domain: GAGVSQSPSNKVTEKGKDVELRCDPISGHTALYWYRQSLGQGLEFLIYFQGNSAPDKSGLPSDRFSAERTGGSVSTLTIQRTQQEDSAVYLCASSHGQKQTEKLFFGSGTQLSVL.